The next 10 T cell receptor beta chains were all read from a single sample in a study of CD8+ T cells in alopecia areata. Isolated RNA was reverse transcribed into cDNA used as the sequencing template. Some clones are missing from TCRdb's copy, which holds only in-frame ones; the method was immunoSEQ multiplex PCR. The sample lists 130,000 to 150,000 clones, approximately 49% occurring once. The sample consisted of CD4+ T cells sorted from blood, taken at week 0. These receptors all stem from a human donor with alopecia areata.

This clone has more than one count but fewer than ten. The genes are TRBV30 and TRBJ2-5; TRBD2 agrees at 11 bases. This CDR3 contains 16 residues. The germline V gene encodes CDR1 GTSNPN and CDR2 SVGIG (reference sequence). J lost 6 bases, V lost 3 bases, and 12 bases had no gene match. The CDR3: CAWRGRGTSGHQTQYF. The CDR3 DNA follows: TGTGCCTGGAGGGGAAGGGGGACTAGCGGCCACCAGACCCAGTACTTC.

This clone has a handful of counts. J is TRBJ1-5 and V is TRBV27, with D unresolved. Trimming stripped 4 bases from V and 9 bases from J, with 13 bases between. Germline CDR1 MNHEY, CDR2 SMNVEV (reference sequence). This CDR3 has 13 amino acids. This CDR3 is CASSSSQSRPQHF. Written as DNA, the CDR3 is TGTGCCAGCAGTTCCAGCCAATCTCGGCCCCAGCATTTT.

The CDR3 spells CASSLKALTDTQYF. DNA of the CDR3: TGTGCCAGCAGCTTGAAGGCACTCACAGATACGCAGTATTTT. The gene calls are TRBV5-6 and TRBJ2-3; no definite D call. CDR1 and CDR2 from the germline V gene are SGHDT and YYEEEE. The ends were cut back, 1 base at V and 2 bases at J, with 8 bases in the middle. There are 14 residues in the CDR3.

This clone was seen a handful of times. This chain links TRBV29-1 with TRBJ2-5, with D tentatively TRBD2 (5 bases). Trimming pared 7 bases from V and 5 bases from J, leaving 14 bases between. The CDR3 contains 12 residues. Germline lookup yields CDR1 SQVTM and CDR2 ANQGSEA. The CDR3 region is CSAIGDLETQYF. As DNA, the CDR3 is TGCAGCGCCATCGGGGATTTGGAGACCCAGTACTTC.

This clone was observed a few times. The chain joins TRBV11-3 to TRBJ2-1, with D perhaps TRBD2 (6 bases). In germline, CDR1 is SGHNT, CDR2 YENEEA. The CDR3 is made up of 15 amino acids. V lost 4 bases, J lost 1 base, and 11 bases lay in between. CDR3 nucleotides: TGTGCCAGCAGCTCATCGGGGGTTTCCTACAATGAGCAGTTCTTC. It is translated as CASSSSGVSYNEQFF.

This clone is a singleton in its sample. The V and J genes are TRBV25-1 and TRBJ1-2; maybe TRBD1 (6 bases). CDR1 and CDR2 (germline): MGHDK, SYGVNS. The CDR3 runs 15 residues. Trimming shortened V by 4 bases and J by 2 bases, and 14 bases separated the two germline ends. CDR3 sequence: CASSAQTRGNYGYTF. The CDR3, as DNA: TGTGCCAGCAGTGCCCAGACTAGGGGGAACTATGGCTACACCTTC.

V is TRBV29-1 and J is TRBJ2-3; 9 positions agree with TRBD1. The germline V gene has CDR1 SQVTM and CDR2 ANQGSEA. The trim removed 1 base at V and 4 bases at J, leaving 12 bases unmatched. The CDR3 is 17 residues long. The CDR3 loop is CSVEGTGGNYLADTQYF. The CDR3 region has the DNA TGCAGCGTTGAAGGTACAGGGGGCAACTACCTGGCAGATACGCAGTATTTT.

This clone turned up a few times. This rearrangement joins TRBV5-6 to TRBJ2-1, with D unclear. CDR3 size: 16 residues. Trimming removed 4 bases at V and 0 bases at J, with 14 bases between. Germline CDR1 is SGHDT and CDR2 is YYEEEE. The DNA of the CDR3 is TGTGCCAGCAGCCACCGACCCTGGGACTCCTACAATGAGCAGTTCTTC. Translating gives CASSHRPWDSYNEQFF.

This chain joins TRBV28 and TRBJ2-2, with a possible D match to TRBD2 (6 bases). The length of the CDR3 is 14 residues. Germline loops: CDR1 MDHEN, CDR2 SYDVKM. V was pared by 10 bases and J by 5 bases, with 17 bases between. The CDR3 loop is CATGRREFTGELFF. In nucleotides, the CDR3 is TGTGCCACGGGCCGGCGGGAATTTACCGGGGAGCTGTTTTTT.

There are a few counts of this clone. CDR3 amino acids: CASSPRFGGEQYF. The CDR3 nucleotides are TGTGCCAGCAGTCCCCGATTCGGGGGCGAGCAGTACTTC. The gene calls are TRBV6-5 and TRBJ2-7, with a weak D call TRBD2 (6 bases). Trimming stripped 5 bases from V and 6 bases from J, with 14 bases between. The CDR3 consists of 13 residues. Germline CDR1 reads MNHEY; CDR2 reads SVGAGI.